The 13 T cell receptor beta chains in this list originate from one sample, sequenced in a study of shared T cell receptors in the human thymus. Only in-frame clones appear in the TCRdb table, and some are missing; sequencing was by immunoSEQ multiplex PCR. Counted here are hundreds of thousands of clones, roughly 74% occurring once; the ten biggest clones make up 0.013%. These data also formed part of another study, on human thymus T cells.

Sample: thymocytes. Receptors were obtained from a boy under two years old with a congenital heart defect.

The chain employs TRBV5-8 and TRBJ2-7; 10 positions match TRBD2. The CDR3 covers 16 residues. Germline-derived CDR1 and CDR2 are SGHTS and YDEGEE. V gave up 2 bases and J gave up 2 bases; unmatched junction bases: 7. CDR3 DNA sequence: TGTGCCAGCAGCTTCCCGACTAGCGGGTTCCCCTACGAGCAGTACTTC. Its protein is CASSFPTSGFPYEQYF.

This sequence joins TRBV27 and TRBJ1-1, with D uncertain. The germline V and J ends were trimmed by 3 bases and 1 base, with 12 bases remaining between them. The CDR3 is made up of 15 amino acids. Looked up from germline, CDR1 is MNHEY and CDR2 is SMNVEV (reference sequence). In DNA, the CDR3 is TGTGCCAGCAGTTTTTCGCGGTTTGCGAACACTGAAGCTTTCTTT. Amino acids: CASSFSRFANTEAFF.

The chain has TRBV4-2 and TRBJ2-5, with TRBD2 matching 16 bases. The J segment lost 2 bases and the V segment lost 4 bases, leaving 4 bases of the junction unmatched. The V gene's germline CDR1 is LGHNA and CDR2 YNFKEQ. The CDR3 length is 17 residues. Written as DNA, the CDR3 is TGTGCCAGCAGCCCCGGGACTAGCGGGAGGGGTCAAGAGACCCAGTACTTC. The encoded protein is CASSPGTSGRGQETQYF.

The V and J genes are TRBV7-9 and TRBJ1-1, with D perhaps matching TRBD1 (6 bases). V lost 6 bases and J 3 bases, leaving 14 bases between the germline ends. CDR1 SEHNR and CDR2 FQNEAQ come from the germline V gene (reference sequence). The CDR3 contains 14 residues. The CDR3 DNA sequence: TGTGCCAGCAGAAAACAGGGTATTGACACTGAAGCTTTCTTT. Protein: CASRKQGIDTEAFF.

This clone was found once. CDR3 sequence (DNA): TGCGCCAGCAGCCAAGAGGCGACTAGCGGGAGGGCCGGATCCTACAATGAGCAGTTCTTC. Protein: CASSQEATSGRAGSYNEQFF. The gene calls are TRBV4-1 and TRBJ2-1, with TRBD2 matching 14 bases. CDR3 length: 20 residues. From germline, CDR1 is MGHRA and CDR2 YSYEKL. Trimming removed 0 bases from V and 1 base from J; junction bases left unmatched: 8.

The rearrangement joins TRBV7-6 to TRBJ1-2; D may be TRBD1 (5 bases). Germline loops: CDR1 SGHVS, CDR2 FNYEAQ. V was shortened by 5 bases and J by 1 base, with 17 bases between the two germline ends. The CDR3 has 16 residues. CDR3: CASSLGMRGNNYGYTF. CDR3 nucleotide sequence: TGTGCCAGCAGCCTTGGGATGCGGGGCAATAACTATGGCTACACCTTC.

Only one count was recorded for this clone. J is TRBJ2-3 and V is TRBV5-6; 7 bases match TRBD1. Germline V CDR1 and CDR2: SGHDT, YYEEEE. The CDR3 sequence is 16 residues long. After removal of 3 bases from V and 0 bases from J, the junction contained 7 bases not matched to a gene. In DNA, the CDR3 is TGTGCCAGCAGCTGGGGGCAGGGGGATAGCACAGATACGCAGTATTTT. Residues: CASSWGQGDSTDTQYF.

CDR3 sequence: CASSQGGLDLSYEQYF. The CDR3 region has the DNA TGCGCCAGCAGCCAGGGGGGACTAGATCTTTCCTACGAGCAGTACTTC. The chain employs TRBV4-1 and TRBJ2-7; 8 bases line up with TRBD2. This CDR3 contains 16 residues. V shed 3 bases and J 1 base; nucleotides not matched to a gene: 8. CDR1 and CDR2 from the germline V gene are MGHRA and YSYEKL.

The V gene is TRBV25-1, the J gene TRBJ2-7; unclear D gene. In germline, CDR1 is MGHDK, CDR2 SYGVNS. V was cut by 4 bases and J by 4 bases, with 5 bases left in between. The CDR3 covers 11 residues. CDR3 sequence: CASSAIYEQYF. CDR3 DNA: TGTGCCAGCAGTGCCATTTACGAGCAGTACTTC.

The rearrangement joins TRBV7-2 to TRBJ2-1; 7 nucleotides match TRBD2. The CDR3 runs to 15 residues. Germline V gives CDR1 SGHTA, CDR2 FQGNSA. Unmatched junction bases numbered 4, after V lost 5 bases and J lost 0 bases. The CDR3 here is CASSEGTTSYNEQFF. CDR3 in DNA: TGTGCCAGCAGCGAAGGGACTACCTCCTACAATGAGCAGTTCTTC.

The V call is TRBV19, the J call TRBJ2-1; 12 bases fit TRBD2. The CDR3 length is 19 residues. V trimming: 9 bases; J trimming: 0 bases; junction bases outside the gene matches: 15. Germline CDR1 is LNHDA and CDR2 is SQIVND (reference sequence). This CDR3 reads CASSVLAGGSSSSYNEQFF. In nucleotides, the CDR3 is TGTGCCAGCTCTGTACTAGCGGGGGGTAGCTCGAGCTCCTACAATGAGCAGTTCTTC.

The chain recombines TRBV27 with TRBJ1-2; no clear D gene. Looked up from germline, CDR1 is MNHEY and CDR2 is SMNVEV (reference sequence). V dropped 1 base and J dropped 4 bases, with 16 bases sitting between them. The CDR3 sequence is 16 residues long. CDR3 in amino acids: CASSLYSWARPYGYTF. The CDR3 bases are TGTGCCAGCAGTTTATATTCGTGGGCCAGACCCTATGGCTACACCTTC.

The chain employs TRBV7-9 and TRBJ2-3; D is uncertain. V was cut by 2 bases and J by 3 bases, with 12 bases left in between. The CDR3 runs 15 residues. Germline V lookup: CDR1 SEHNR, CDR2 FQNEAQ (reference sequence). The CDR3 DNA reads TGTGCCAGCAGCTTAAGACTTAGCTCAACAGATACGCAGTATTTT. Protein sequence: CASSLRLSSTDTQYF.